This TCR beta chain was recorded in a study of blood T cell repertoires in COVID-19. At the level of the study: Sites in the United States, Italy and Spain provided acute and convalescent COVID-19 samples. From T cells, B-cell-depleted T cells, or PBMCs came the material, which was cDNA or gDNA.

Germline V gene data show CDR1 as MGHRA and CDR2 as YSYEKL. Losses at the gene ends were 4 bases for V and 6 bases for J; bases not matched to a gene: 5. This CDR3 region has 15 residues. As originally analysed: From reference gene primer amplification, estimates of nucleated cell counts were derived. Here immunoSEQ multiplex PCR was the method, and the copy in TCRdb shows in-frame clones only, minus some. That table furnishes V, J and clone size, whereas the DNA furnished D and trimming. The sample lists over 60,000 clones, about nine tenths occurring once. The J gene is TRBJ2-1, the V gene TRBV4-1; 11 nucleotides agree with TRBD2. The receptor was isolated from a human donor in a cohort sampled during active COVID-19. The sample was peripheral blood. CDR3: CASSPGLAGGNEQFF. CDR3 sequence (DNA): TGCGCCAGCAGCCCCGGGCTAGCGGGGGGCAATGAGCAGTTCTTC.